What follows is one TCR beta chain and its context. Its antigen is not known. This entry comes from a study of blood T cells in healthy people across ages. CDR1 and CDR2 (germline): LGHNA, YNFKEQ. The CDR3 runs to 13 residues. V was clipped by 0 bases and J by 11 bases, with 13 bases between them. Regarding the study as a whole: While age rose, TCR beta diversity per million T cells dropped in a roughly linear way.

PCR was performed a second time for roughly 6 to 12 cycles using a sample-barcoded 5' primer and a J-beta primer mix. TCRdb re-analysed the 5' RACE reads in MiXCR, keeping a single row per CDR3 protein. The table includes about 1.1 million distinct CDR3 sequences, around two fifths detected once. The clonotype was recovered from a man between 18 and 35 years old in good health. V and J are TRBV4-2 and TRBJ2-5; TRBD2 is a possible D gene (6 bases). What was sequenced was blood. The CDR3 DNA follows: TGTGCCAGCAGCCAAGATAATTCGGGGGTGCAGTACTTC. Translation: CASSQDNSGVQYF.